The 6 T cell receptor beta chains below were found in one sample sequenced in a study of lymphopenia after photon versus proton radiotherapy. Repertoires were generated with immunoSEQ multiplex PCR, while TCRdb's copy carries only in-frame clones and drops some. The table includes more than 20,000 clones, 75% to 90% detected once. Sequences were derived from peripheral blood, sampled from a patient treated with photon-based radiotherapy. The receptors were gathered from a man aged 55 to 70 with pancreatic cancer.

V usage is TRBV6-5 and J usage is TRBJ1-4; the D is unclear. This CDR3 contains 14 residues. V dropped 6 bases and J dropped 3 bases, with 11 bases sitting between them. Germline loops: CDR1 MNHEY, CDR2 SVGAGI. The CDR3 nucleotides read TGTGCCAGCAGCCAGGAAGGGTCTAATGAAAAACTGTTTTTT. Translation gives CASSQEGSNEKLFF.

The rearrangement uses TRBV6-5 and TRBJ2-3; 9 positions agree with TRBD2. Per germline, CDR1 MNHEY and CDR2 SVGAGI. J lost 4 bases, V lost 2 bases, and 1 base had no gene match. The CDR3 is made up of 14 amino acids. This CDR3 reads CASSYGGGADTQYF. The CDR3 DNA reads as TGTGCCAGCAGTTACGGCGGGGGGGCAGATACGCAGTATTTT.

This chain joins TRBV7-6 and TRBJ2-7, with TRBD1 matching 10 bases. The CDR3 extends over 14 amino acids. V was clipped by 1 base and J by 6 bases; unmatched bases: 3. Germline assignment: CDR1 SGHVS and CDR2 FNYEAQ. In DNA form, the CDR3 reads TGTGCCAGCAGCTTAGGACAGGGGGCCTTCGAGCAGTACTTC. Residues: CASSLGQGAFEQYF. The full variable domain, in which reference TRBV7-6 and TRBJ2-7 provide the parts outside the CDR3, is GAGVSQSPRYKVTKRGQDVALRCDPISGHVSLYWYRQALGQGPEFLTYFNYEAQQDKSGLPNDRFSAERPEGSISTLTIQRTEQRDSAMYRCASSLGQGAFEQYFGPGTRLTVT.

This clone showed up just once. This chain joins TRBV7-6 and TRBJ2-7, with a tentative D call TRBD2 (7 bases). The CDR3 contains 14 residues. V lost 5 bases to trimming and J lost 4 bases, with 15 bases between them. Germline CDR1 is SGHVS and CDR2 is FNYEAQ. CDR3 region: CASSPEGGAYEQYF. The CDR3 DNA reads as TGTGCCAGCAGCCCAGAGGGGGGGGCATACGAGCAGTACTTC.

This clone was recorded only once. Germline and junction disagree at one end, which may indicate a read error. The chain employs TRBV30 and TRBJ1-2; a possible D gene is TRBD1 (5 bases). This CDR3 is built from 12 residues. The V gene's germline CDR1 is GTSNPN and CDR2 SVGIG (reference sequence). The CDR3 nucleotides read TGTGCCCGGGACGGGCGCGGGTATGGCCACACCTTC. Translated: CARDGRGYGHTF.

The chain uses TRBV4-1 and TRBJ1-2; D call uncertain. V was cut by 0 bases and J by 6 bases, with 11 bases left in between. The germline V gene encodes CDR1 MGHRA and CDR2 YSYEKL. This CDR3 comprises 14 residues. The chain's CDR3 is CASSQDFQGHGYTF. Here the CDR3 DNA reads TGCGCCAGCAGCCAAGATTTTCAAGGGCATGGCTACACCTTC.